The subject of this entry is one T cell receptor (beta chain). The antigen this receptor binds is unknown. The sample holds no much larger clone one base away, and base qualities are not on file. The sample is drawn from a study of cytomegalovirus exposure and HLA in healthy donors (dated by TCRdb to 2016 to 2017). With respect to the entire study: According to an earlier analysis of 550 to 750 of the donors, about 180 million T cells yielded roughly 100 million unique TCR beta sequences and about 300 Gb of sequence data. Every repertoire in the discovery cohort had been generated on one and the same sequencing platform. To predict cytomegalovirus infection status, the study combined high-throughput TCR immunosequencing, statistical association of individual TCRs with disease status, and machine learning. The study aimed to test whether cataloging public T cell receptors could reveal signatures of past pathogen exposure. Among some 400 genotyped donors of the cohort, an average of around 240,000 unique TCR beta nucleotide sequences was sequenced per donor, of which roughly 18% were non-productive. An early release that covered around 590 HLA-typed donors contained approximately 300 gigabases of sequencing data and tens of millions of unique TCR sequences. Genome-wide SNP genotypes for about 55% of the roughly 670 donors were used in a later genetic analysis, which treated that subset as a discovery cohort. A later analysis re-examined previously published TCR beta repertoires from about 700 donors and added high-resolution HLA genotyping to investigate patterns of TCR occurrence. The number of typed donors differed by locus: about 620-630 for A, B, C, DRB1 and DQB1; 500 to 550 for DQA1; around 580 for DPA1; and roughly 470 for DPB1. A separate validation cohort of about 110 different subjects was used in addition to the roughly 700-subject first cohort. A few DR-DQ haplotypes were treated as single units for association and clustering because of strong linkage in the cohort. Donor age, sex, ethnicity and CMV serostatus were compiled together with the repertoire data. The study used immunosequencing to profile the T cell repertoires of 600 to 850 subjects and linked those repertoires to cytomegalovirus serostatus. HLA typing included class I and class II loci at four-digit resolution. Of the roughly 410 genotyped donors, 80% to 90% were placed in the genetic ancestry cluster associated with self-reported Caucasian donors. An earlier analysis of 450 to 750 of the donors used high-throughput TCR beta sequencing to judge whether each TCR beta V gene segment behaved as functional or pseudogenic. Rather than drawing on any new phenotypic data, the later analysis identified candidate immune exposures from TCR beta sequences and the way those sequences occurred across donors.

The library came from the immunoSEQ multiplex PCR assay. The multiplex PCR relied on a mix of 60 forward primers for TCR Vbeta segments and 13 reverse primers for TCR Jbeta segments. The CDR3 region of rearranged TCR beta genes was amplified from genomic DNA with a multiplex PCR assay. The Illumina HiSeq System was used to sequence the amplified TCR beta libraries as 87-base-pair reads. On the authors' methods: In a later analysis, tens of millions of unique TCR beta chains were counted across the 500 to 700 repertoires, and roughly 11 million of these chains were shared by at least two donors. A nearest-neighbor algorithm error-corrected the raw reads and collapsed the reads into unique sequences, merging closely related sequences to remove PCR and sequencing errors. Alignment of CDR3 sequences to IMGT reference sequences was used to assign V, D and J gene segments. Each retained sequence needed at least a six-nucleotide match to both a V gene segment and a J gene segment. Rearrangements were called productive when the CDR3 lacked stop codons and stayed in frame with V and J; all others were non-productive. CDR3 was defined by IMGT convention, running from the second conserved V-encoded cysteine to the conserved J-encoded phenylalanine. The earlier analysis of about 500 of the donors excluded sequences that lacked an unambiguous match to a single V gene segment. An earlier analysis of approximately 590 of the donors called V segments functional above 56.7% productive rearrangements and segregating when the between-donor standard deviation exceeded 5%. A statistical classification framework was developed to diagnose cytomegalovirus status using the catalog of TCR beta chain sequences. In a later analysis, TCR nucleotide sequences were compared against IMGT/GENE-DB human TR gene sequences so that V and J genes could be assigned. A later analysis assigned CDR3 sequences and most-parsimonious VDJ recombination scenarios with the TCRdist pipeline. In a later analysis, each TCR beta chain was defined by its CDR3 amino acid sequence together with its V-gene family, and reads lacking a unique V-gene family were excluded. In a later analysis, 550 to 650 highly shared, low-generation-probability nucleotide sequences were removed to address suspected cross-contamination and a sequencing artifact. In a later analysis, a clonal expansion index for each public chain was calculated from normalized within-repertoire ranks of inferred template counts. Generation probabilities in a later analysis came from a VDJ recombination model fitted to out-of-frame rearrangements, and those results were checked against IGoR. A later analysis scored TCR-TCR, TCR-HLA and TCR-CMV co-occurrence with hypergeometric tests, applying a repertoire-size bias correction to TCR pairs. A later analysis estimated false discovery rates by permuting HLA or CMV assignments 20 times. In a later analysis, co-occurring TCRs were grouped with DBSCAN, and TCRdist sequence similarity was added when clustering was performed within HLA-allele-positive subsets. Repertoires with fewer than 30,000 or more than 120,000 public chains, plus five repertoires with anomalous nucleotide sharing, were excluded from co-occurrence clustering. Imported from immuneACCESS, the table was reduced by TCRdb to in-frame sequences with V and J called. These copies leave out some clones; in studies compared against another copy, an unresolved V gene accounts for under half, and the cause of the remainder is not known. V and J calls and clone size come straight from that table; D and trimming were deduced from the DNA. For this sample there are 95,000 to 110,000 clones; roughly 70% appear just once. Under 3.5% of the sample rests with the top ten.

General study outcomes and caveats: Immune exposure information for the cohort was limited to CMV serostatus. Cytomegalovirus status was reported to be diagnosed by the classifier with high specificity and sensitivity in both the original and validation cohorts. According to the authors, the approach could potentially be generalized to other disease states and immunological phenotypes. A further reported finding was that TCR beta sequences accurately predicted the HLA-A and HLA-B alleles for most subjects in the first cohort. A total of 150 or so TCR beta chains were listed by the study as associated with cytomegalovirus. Only TCR beta chains were sequenced in this cohort, and the absence of alpha or paired-chain data limited detectable features. In an earlier analysis of some 550 of the donors, most TCR beta V segments were observed in productive rearrangements about 87% or about 30% of the time, broadly matching IMGT annotations. An association between a missense DCLRE1C variant and V-gene and J-gene trimming of TCR beta chains was found in a later genetic analysis and replicated in an independent cohort. A later analysis found that most CMV-associated TCR beta chains appeared HLA-restricted, with HLA associations seemingly driven largely by CMV exposure. In vitro tests confirmed that a few of the cytomegalovirus-associated TCR beta chains recognize cytomegalovirus antigens. Sequencing depth was assumed to be roughly uniform across donors in the presence/absence analyses, though that assumption may not hold. Because some donors lacked HLA typing at each locus, the association tests relied only on the typed subset. In a later genetic analysis, fewer N-insertions in productive TCRs were reported among donors in an Asian-associated ancestry cluster than the approximately 710-donor mean. Specific HLA alleles were associated with 16,951 TCR beta sequences at a false discovery rate of 0.05 in a later analysis. According to a later analysis, TCR association rates differed among HLA loci, with DRB1 alleles showing the most associated TCRs and HLA-C alleles showing the fewest. When HLA alleles, especially DR and DQ, strongly co-occurred, TCR associations were difficult to assign to individual alleles. Across donors, most TCR sequences were observed very rarely, whereas some public TCRs were present in many individuals. About 17 rarely observed V segments, including chromosome 9 orphons, were excluded from the earlier analysis of just under 600 of the donors because counts were too low. Compared with equally common non-associated chains, HLA-associated TCR beta chains in a later analysis were more clonally expanded and had lower generation probabilities. The 87-base-pair reads could not distinguish some IMGT-functional V segments, including TRBV6-2 and TRBV6-3, so those segments were excluded. Linkage disequilibrium might explain the correlated functional status among segregating V segments, but an unknown experimental factor could not be excluded. The sequencing pipeline was judged likely to have produced a cluster of highly shared sequence variants as a technical artifact. Several of the top co-occurrence clusters appeared to be linked to parvovirus B19, influenza, CMV and Epstein-Barr virus, according to a later analysis.

V is pruned by 6 bases and J by 8 bases, leaving 7 bases of the junction without a gene match. The germline V gene yields ENHRY for CDR1 and SYGVKD for CDR2. There are 15 amino acids in the CDR3, from cysteine to phenylalanine inclusive. Only the CDR3 part of the read is kept: 45 bases, read in frame from the first base. The cohort was made up of approximately 700 healthy bone marrow donors. All cohort members were sampled while nominally healthy, although unrecorded immune exposures were likely present. The donor was CMV seronegative and belonged to the group of several hundred seronegative cohort members. Every donor gave a peripheral blood sample, and the peripheral blood mononuclear cells from that sample were used for TCR beta sequencing. The Qiagen DNeasy Blood Extraction Kit was used to extract genomic DNA from the blood cell samples.

The chain is encoded by TRBV10-3 joined to TRBJ2-2, and TRBD2 matches 12 of the central bases. This receptor was identified in a woman between 50 and 59 years old in good health and CMV-seronegative. Sequencing used PBMCs. The DNA sequence reads TGTGCCATCAGCCCCACCCTAGCGGGAGGGGGGGAGCTGTTTTTT. Translation gives CAISPTLAGGGELFF.